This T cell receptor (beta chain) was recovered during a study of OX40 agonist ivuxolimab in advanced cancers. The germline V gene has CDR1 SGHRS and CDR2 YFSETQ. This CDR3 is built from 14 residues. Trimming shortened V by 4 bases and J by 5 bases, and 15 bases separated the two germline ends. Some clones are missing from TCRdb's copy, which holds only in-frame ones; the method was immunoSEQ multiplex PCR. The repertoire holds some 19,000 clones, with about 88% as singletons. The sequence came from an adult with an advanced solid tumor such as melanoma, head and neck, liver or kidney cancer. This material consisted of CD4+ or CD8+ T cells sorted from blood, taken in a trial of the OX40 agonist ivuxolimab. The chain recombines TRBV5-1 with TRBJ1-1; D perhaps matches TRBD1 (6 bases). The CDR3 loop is CASSPGHGGTEAFF. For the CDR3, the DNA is TGCGCCAGCAGCCCGGGACACGGAGGGACTGAAGCTTTCTTT.